These T cell receptor beta chains were read from a single sample in a study of OX40 agonist ivuxolimab in advanced cancers. Clones were read by immunoSEQ multiplex PCR, and TCRdb kept only the in-frame ones, dropping some. The data hold 25,000 to 35,000 clones, with approximately 84% observed a single time. The specimen comprised CD4+ or CD8+ T cells sorted from blood, sampled in a trial of the OX40 agonist ivuxolimab. All receptors derive from an adult with an advanced solid tumor such as melanoma, head and neck, liver or kidney cancer. CDR3s include the opening cysteine and the closing phenylalanine or tryptophan. D genes are given only for firm matches. Clone size appears in some rows only: once, few, many, or a class for an expanded clone.

>.|TRBJ1-1|TRBV2|.
TGTGCCAGCAGCTGGAAAGGTCCAGGGACCAACACTGAAGCTTTCTTT
CASSWKGPGTNTEAFF
>.|TRBJ2-7|TRBV28|TRBD1
TGTGCCAGCAGTTTCGTGGGACAGGGGTATGGGGAGCAGTACTTC
CASSFVGQGYGEQYF
>.|TRBJ2-3|TRBV10-2|.
TGCGCCAGCAGTGACGGGCCAAAACTGGCAGGTACGCAGTATTTT
CASSDGPKLAGTQYF
>.|TRBJ2-7|TRBV7-6|.
TGTGCCAGCAGCCCAACACAAGTGGAAGAGCAGTACTTC
CASSPTQVEEQYF
>.|TRBJ2-7|TRBV4-1|.
TGCGCCAGCAGCCAAGAGGAGACAACCTCCTACGAGCAGTACTTC
CASSQEETTSYEQYF
>.|TRBJ1-1|TRBV29-1|.
TGCAGCTTCGGGGGGGGAGTATTGAACACTGAAGCTTTCTTT
CSFGGGVLNTEAFF
>.|TRBJ1-5|TRBV29-1|.
TGCAGCGTGAAACAGGGTAATCAGCCCCAGCATTTT
CSVKQGNQPQHF
>.|TRBJ1-2|TRBV4-3|.
TGCGCCAGCAGCCAAGATTACAGGGAGAAGGGCTACACCTTC
CASSQDYREKGYTF
>.|TRBJ2-7|TRBV5-1|TRBD1
TGCGCCAGCAGCTTGGCCCGGGACAGGGTATCCGAGCAGTACTTC
CASSLARDRVSEQYF
>.|TRBJ1-4|TRBV11-2|TRBD1
TGTGCCAGCAGCTTAGCAGGGGGCAATGAAAAACTGTTTTTT
CASSLAGGNEKLFF
>.|TRBJ1-2|TRBV6-5|TRBD1
TGTGCCAGCAGTCAGGGGGCGCCTAGCTATGGCTACACCTTC
CASSQGAPSYGYTF
>.|TRBJ2-6|TRBV2|.
TGTGCCAGCAGTGTTCCAGGGGCCGGGGCCAACGTCCTGACTTTC
CASSVPGAGANVLTF
>.|TRBJ1-6|TRBV6-1|.
TGTGCCAGCAGTGAAATTTCTACAGGGAGTTCAAATTCACCCCTCCACTTT
CASSEISTGSSNSPLHF
>.|TRBJ2-1|TRBV9|.
TGTGCCAGCAGCCAGCCTCGGGGTGAGCAGTTCTTC
CASSQPRGEQFF
>few|TRBJ2-2|TRBV2|.
TGTGCCAGCATAGTAGGGTCGAGCGGGGAGCTGTTTTTT
CASIVGSSGELFF
>.|TRBJ2-7|TRBV11-2|TRBD2
TGTGCCAGCAGCTTAGGGCTAGCGGGGGGAAGGTACTTC
CASSLGLAGGRYF
>once|TRBJ1-1|TRBV19|.
TGTGCCAGTAGTATAGGGGCAGGGGCGACTGAAGCTTTCTTT
CASSIGAGATEAFF
>.|TRBJ2-2|TRBV7-3|.
TGTGCCAGCAGCTTAACTGGGCCTTCCTCCAACACCGGGGAGCTGTTTTTT
CASSLTGPSSNTGELFF
>once|TRBJ2-7|TRBV4-2|TRBD2
TGTGCCAGCAGCCCTCTAGCGGGAGAAGGGTACGAGCAGTACTTC
CASSPLAGEGYEQYF
>.|TRBJ1-1|TRBV7-8|.
TGTGCCAGCAGCCATCCTACAGGCGGGACGATGAACACTGAAGCTTTCTTT
CASSHPTGGTMNTEAFF
>once|TRBJ2-7|TRBV2|TRBD2
TGTGCCACCTTGCTAGCGGGCCCCTCCTACGAGCAGTACTTC
CATLLAGPSYEQYF
>once|TRBJ2-7|TRBV28|.
TGTGCCAGCAGCCAAGCTAGAAACTCCTACGAGCAGTACTTC
CASSQARNSYEQYF
>.|TRBJ2-7|TRBV5-6|.
TGTGCCAGCAGCTTGGGGGGCCGTTACGAGCAGTACTTC
CASSLGGRYEQYF
>.|TRBJ2-7|TRBV11-3|.
TGTGCCAGCAGCTGGGGCTACGAGCAGTACTTC
CASSWGYEQYF
>.|TRBJ2-7|TRBV11-3|TRBD1
TGTGCCAGCAGCTTGACCGGACAGGGGTACTACGAGCAGTACTTC
CASSLTGQGYYEQYF
>.|TRBJ1-1|TRBV28|.
TGTGCCAGCAGACCACCCGCCGGGACAATTCGGACTGAAGCTTTCTTT
CASRPPAGTIRTEAFF
>.|TRBJ2-5|TRBV11-2|TRBD2
TGTGCCAGCAGCTTGGGACTAAAAAGCGCCCAAGAGACCCAGTACTTC
CASSLGLKSAQETQYF
>once|TRBJ1-5|TRBV6-8|TRBD1
TGTGCCAGCAGCACTAGGGACAGGGGTGCCAATCAGCCCCAGCATTTT
CASSTRDRGANQPQHF
>.|TRBJ2-1|TRBV19|.
TGTGCCAGTAGTATCGCTAATTACAATGAGCAGTTCTTC
CASSIANYNEQFF
>.|TRBJ2-5|TRBV4-3|.
TGCGCCAGCAGCCCATTGGCCGGGGAGACCCAGTACTTC
CASSPLAGETQYF
>.|TRBJ2-3|TRBV15|.
TGTGCCACCAGCAGAGAGGGGTCCGATACGCAGTATTTT
CATSREGSDTQYF
>once|TRBJ2-5|TRBV27|.
TGTGCCAGCAGTAGAGGGGTCGGAGAGACCCAGTACTTC
CASSRGVGETQYF
>.|TRBJ2-5|TRBV27|.
TGTGCCAGCAGTCCCCTCCTCCAAGAGACCCAGTACTTC
CASSPLLQETQYF
>.|TRBJ1-1|TRBV19|TRBD1
TGTGCCAGTAGTTACCGACAGGGCAACACTGAAGCTTTCTTT
CASSYRQGNTEAFF
>.|TRBJ1-2|TRBV5-3|.
TGTGCCAGCAGCTTTGGGGCGAGTGGCTACACCTTC
CASSFGASGYTF
>.|TRBJ2-7|TRBV19|TRBD2
TGTGCCAGTAGTATGGGCCGGGGGGGCGAGCAGTACTTC
CASSMGRGGEQYF
>.|TRBJ2-4|TRBV21-1|.
TGTGCCAGCAGCATCAGGGACAGAAAAAACATTCAGTACTTC
CASSIRDRKNIQYF
>.|TRBJ2-1|TRBV10-3|.
TGTGCCATCAGTGAGTCCGGGGAACCCTACAATGAGCAGTTCTTC
CAISESGEPYNEQFF
>.|TRBJ2-2|TRBV4-1|.
TGCGCCAGCAGCCGGGGTAACACCGGGGAGCTGTTTTTT
CASSRGNTGELFF
>.|TRBJ1-3|TRBV19|TRBD1
TGTGCCAGTAGTATAGCCCCGGGACAGAGCTCTGGAAACACCATATATTTT
CASSIAPGQSSGNTIYF
>.|TRBJ1-2|TRBV28|.
TGTGCCAGCAGTTTAACCCAAGTCTATGGCTACACCTTC
CASSLTQVYGYTF
>.|TRBJ2-7|TRBV2|.
TGTGCCAGCAGTGAAGGGCCACCACTCTACGAGCAGTACTTC
CASSEGPPLYEQYF
>.|TRBJ1-4|TRBV6-5|.
TGTGCCAGCACCCCCTCGGGGGGTAGAGCAGAAAAACTGTTTTTT
CASTPSGGRAEKLFF
>few|TRBJ2-7|TRBV9|.
TGTGCCAGCAGCTCCCGACCCGGCAACGAGCAGTACTTC
CASSSRPGNEQYF
>.|TRBJ2-1|TRBV19|TRBD1
TGTGCCAGTAGTATTGGACAGGACAGCTCCTACAATGAGCAGTTCTTC
CASSIGQDSSYNEQFF
>.|TRBJ1-1|TRBV13|TRBD1
TGTGCCAGCAGCCGAGGGTGGACAGGTGAAGCTTTCTTT
CASSRGWTGEAFF
>.|TRBJ2-7|TRBV29-1|TRBD1
TGCAGCGTTGAGGGACAGGGGGCTTCCTACGAGCAGTACTTC
CSVEGQGASYEQYF
>.|TRBJ2-7|TRBV5-5|.
TGTGCCAGCAGCTTGGGGCGGGTCCGAAGCTCCTACGAGCAGTACTTC
CASSLGRVRSSYEQYF
>many|TRBJ2-3|TRBV4-3|TRBD1
TGCGCCAGCAGCCAAGGACAGGGGGGTCTAGGGGATACGCAGTATTTT
CASSQGQGGLGDTQYF
>.|TRBJ2-1|TRBV5-4|TRBD2
TGTGCCAGCAGCTCACTAGCGGGAGGGCCGCATGAGCAGTTCTTC
CASSSLAGGPHEQFF
>once|TRBJ2-7|TRBV9|TRBD1
TGTGCCAGCAGCGTAGAGGGGACAGGGGGCGCGGGGATCGTCTTC
CASSVEGTGGAGIVF
>.|TRBJ1-5|TRBV5-6|.
TGTGCCAGCAGCTACGGGACGCCTAACAATCAGCCCCAGCATTTT
CASSYGTPNNQPQHF